This T cell receptor beta chain was found in a study of blood T cell repertoires in COVID-19. Study background: COVID-19 samples collected from the United States, Italy and Spain covered acute and convalescent phases.

In the original processing: Amplification from reference gene primers served as the basis for estimated nucleated cell counts. Clones were read by immunoSEQ multiplex PCR, and TCRdb kept only the in-frame ones, dropping some. The DNA gave D and trimming, while V, J and clone size come from that table. Here the sample spans 250,000 to 300,000 clones, approximately 85% being singletons. V was clipped by 4 bases and J by 5 bases; unmatched bases: 14. In germline, CDR1 is MNHEY, CDR2 SVGEGT. The CDR3 is 17 residues long. The chain employs TRBV6-2 or TRBV6-3 and TRBJ1-5, with TRBD1 matching over 7 bases. This clonotype was obtained from a man in his fifties with active or convalescent COVID-19. The source material was peripheral blood. The CDR3 protein is CASSSPGAGRGDQPQHF. The CDR3 nucleotides are TGTGCCAGCAGTTCCCCAGGAGCGGGCAGGGGGGATCAGCCCCAGCATTTT.